This TCR beta chain derives from a study of spatial heterogeneity in lung cancer. Time point denoted: sample taken at primary tumor resection. Whole RNA came from tumor, nontumor lung or frozen PBMC and was sequenced without being sorted. The donor group consisted of under 90 patients who had untreated, early-stage non-small cell lung cancer. This clonotype occurred a few times. TCRdb redid the calling of the 5' RACE reads with MiXCR, one entry per CDR3 protein. The sample contains 50,000 or so distinct CDR3 sequences, about 12% of which appear only once. The sequenced sample was PBMCs, obtained at surgery. The clonotype was recovered from a female donor with early-stage non-small cell lung cancer.

CDR3 sequence reads: CASRDPSGGATDTQYF. The CDR3 DNA is TGTGCCAGCAGGGATCCTAGCGGGGGGGCGACAGATACGCAGTATTTT. The chain couples TRBV6-2 or TRBV6-3 to TRBJ2-3; 12 positions match TRBD2. CDR3 length: 16 residues. The germline V gene encodes CDR1 MNHEY and CDR2 SVGEGT. V shed 6 bases and J 3 bases; nucleotides not matched to a gene: 7.